The sequence of this TCR beta chain was determined in a study of blood T cell repertoires in COVID-19. Study details: Sources were T cells, B-cell-depleted T cells, or PBMCs; the material itself was cDNA or gDNA.

Profiled with immunoSEQ multiplex PCR; TCRdb holds only in-frame clones, not every one. The repertoire includes around 250,000 clones, 80% to 90% of them detected once, and 1.5% to 2% sits in the top ten. V shed 4 bases and J shed 1 base, with 11 bases lying between them. Germline V gene sequence: CDR1 SGHDT, CDR2 YYEEEE. This CDR3 is built from 14 residues. This clone was observed a handful of times. J is TRBJ1-1 and V is TRBV5-6; possibly TRBD1 for D (5 bases). This TCR was recovered from a woman between 50 and 59 years old who had recovered from COVID-19. The sample comprised PBMCs or T cells enriched from blood (not recorded which). The CDR3 region has the DNA TGTGCCAGCAGCCGTAGACAGACGAACACTGAAGCTTTCTTT. It codes for CASSRRQTNTEAFF.